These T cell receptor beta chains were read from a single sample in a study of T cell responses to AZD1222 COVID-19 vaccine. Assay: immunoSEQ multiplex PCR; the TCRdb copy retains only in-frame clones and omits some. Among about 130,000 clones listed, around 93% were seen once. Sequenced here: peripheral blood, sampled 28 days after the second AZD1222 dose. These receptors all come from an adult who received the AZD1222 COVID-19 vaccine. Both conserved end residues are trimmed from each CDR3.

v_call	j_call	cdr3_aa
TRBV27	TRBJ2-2	ASSLRQNTGELF
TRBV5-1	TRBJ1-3	ASSLEYRGYTIY
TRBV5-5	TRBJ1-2	ASSLVGGDYGYT
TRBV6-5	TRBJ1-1	ASSYIPGRAF
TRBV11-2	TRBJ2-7	ASSLVSGGGYEQY
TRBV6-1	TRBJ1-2	ASSEGRPTYGYT
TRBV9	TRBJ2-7	ASSNPVSGGTYEQY
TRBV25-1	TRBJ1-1	ASSEGVTEAF
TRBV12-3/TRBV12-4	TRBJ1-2	ASSLNYGYT
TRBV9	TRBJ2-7	ASSVATRPPSYEQY
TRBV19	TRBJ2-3	ASSDNHASGTDTQY
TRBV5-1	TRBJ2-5	ASSLATGEQETQY
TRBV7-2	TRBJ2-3	ASSLGGDANTQY
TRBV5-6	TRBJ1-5	ASSLGEGTQPQH
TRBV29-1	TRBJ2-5	SAGRSQETQY
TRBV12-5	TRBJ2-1	ASGLSWPSYNEQF
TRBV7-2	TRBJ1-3	ASTLDRGNTIY
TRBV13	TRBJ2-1	ASSLFHRGNEQF
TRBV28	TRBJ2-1	ASREDRQPYNEQF
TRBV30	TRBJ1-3	AWSDGRSGNTIY
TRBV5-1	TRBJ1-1	ASSPGAISNTEAF
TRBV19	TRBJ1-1	ASSFHTEAF
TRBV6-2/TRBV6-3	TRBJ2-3	ASSYWDGETQY
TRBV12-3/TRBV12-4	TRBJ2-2	ASSALDTGELF
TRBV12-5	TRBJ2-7	ASGPAPAGILNEQY
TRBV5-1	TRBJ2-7	ASSFGATGSREQY
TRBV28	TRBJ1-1	ASSPPRETNTEAF
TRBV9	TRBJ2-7	ASSVGGRNYEQY
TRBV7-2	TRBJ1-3	ASSLNEGDGNTIY
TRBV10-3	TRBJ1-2	AISDKSPNYGYT
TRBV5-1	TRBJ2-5	ASSPGSGAETQY